These T cell receptor beta chains were read from a single sample in a study of OX40 agonist ivuxolimab in advanced cancers. Clones were sequenced by immunoSEQ multiplex PCR, and TCRdb holds only the in-frame ones, with some missing. Counted here are approximately 70,000 clones, around 90% occurring once; the ten biggest clones make up about 1.3%. The specimen was CD4+ or CD8+ T cells sorted from blood, collected in a trial of the OX40 agonist ivuxolimab. The receptor source for this set is an adult with an advanced solid tumor such as melanoma, head and neck, liver or kidney cancer. CDR3s include the opening cysteine and the closing phenylalanine or tryptophan. A D gene is named only where the DNA matches it firmly. Clone size is shown for a subset of rows, as once, few, many or a class of expanded clone.

v_gene	d_gene	abundance	j_gene	CDR3nt	CDR3aa
TRBV27	TRBD1	once	TRBJ1-5	TGTGCCAGCAGTTCGACAGGGTCTCAGCCCCAGCATTTT	CASSSTGSQPQHF
TRBV6-7	-	-	TRBJ2-6	TGTGCCAGCAGTTCAACGGCGCGTTTACAAAGTCGGGCCAACGTCCTGACTTTC	CASSSTARLQSRANVLTF
TRBV5-6	-	-	TRBJ2-7	TGTGCCAGCAGCCCGACGGGCGTCTACGAGCAGTACTTC	CASSPTGVYEQYF
TRBV2	-	-	TRBJ1-3	TGTGCCAGCAAAGCGGACTCCGGACGCTCTGGAAACACCATATATTTT	CASKADSGRSGNTIYF
TRBV4-1	TRBD1	-	TRBJ2-5	TGCGCCAGCAGCAAAGAGGACAGGGAGACGACCCAGTACTTC	CASSKEDRETTQYF
TRBV5-1	-	-	TRBJ2-3	TGCGCCAGCAGCTTGTTGGGGTTGGGAGATACGCAGTATTTT	CASSLLGLGDTQYF
TRBV6-1	TRBD1	once	TRBJ1-2	TGTGCCAGCAGTGCTGACAGGGGGTATGGCTACACCTTC	CASSADRGYGYTF
TRBV12-5	TRBD2	-	TRBJ2-6	TGTGCTAGTGGTTTGGGCCCCGGGGGGGCCTTTACTGGGGCCAACGTCCTGACTTTC	CASGLGPGGAFTGANVLTF
TRBV6-9	TRBD2	-	TRBJ2-7	TGTGCCAGCAGTTACGGTACGGGAGGGATTAGGGAGCAGTACTTC	CASSYGTGGIREQYF
TRBV2	-	-	TRBJ2-3	TGTGCCAGCAGGAAGGGGACTAGCACAGATACGCAGTATTTT	CASRKGTSTDTQYF
TRBV5-1	-	-	TRBJ1-4	TGCGCCAGCAGCCCCGGCGGGGATGAAAAACTGTTTTTT	CASSPGGDEKLFF
TRBV23-1	TRBD2	-	TRBJ2-3	TGCGCCAGCAGATCTAGCGGAGACACAGATACGCAGTATTTT	CASRSSGDTDTQYF
TRBV5-4	-	-	TRBJ2-1	TGTGCCAGCAGCCCGTGGCGGGAACGGTACAATGAGCAGTTCTTC	CASSPWRERYNEQFF
TRBV30	-	-	TRBJ2-3	TGTGCCTGGAGTGTAAGGGGGGGGGCCTGGGATACGCAGTATTTT	CAWSVRGGAWDTQYF
TRBV6-1	-	-	TRBJ1-1	TGTGCCAGCAGTGACGGGATGAACACTGAAGCTTTCTTT	CASSDGMNTEAFF
TRBV6-6	-	once	TRBJ1-1	TGTGCCAGCATCACAGGGCTCGGGAACACTGAAGCTTTCTTT	CASITGLGNTEAFF